The subject of this entry is one T cell receptor (beta chain). This entry belongs to a study of T cell repertoires in cytomegalovirus infection. CDR3 length equals 19 residues. V lost 4 bases, J lost 1 base, and 24 bases lay in between. CDR1 MNHEY and CDR2 SMNVEV come from the germline V gene (reference sequence). Via MiXCR, TCRdb re-called the reads, giving one row per CDR3 protein. This table holds 500,000 to 600,000 distinct CDR3 sequences, about 15% found once. Sequenced input: CD8+ T cells from PBMCs. V usage is TRBV27 and J usage is TRBJ2-3, with D possibly TRBD2 on 6 matching bases. The sequence was collected from a human donor in good health (CMV status not recorded). Some clones in this sample may be carry-over from other donors' samples. This chain's CDR3 is CASSSPVGTLRGGTDTQYF. CDR3 nucleotide sequence: TGTGCCAGCAGTTCCCCTGTGGGGACTCTCAGAGGTGGCACAGATACGCAGTATTTT.